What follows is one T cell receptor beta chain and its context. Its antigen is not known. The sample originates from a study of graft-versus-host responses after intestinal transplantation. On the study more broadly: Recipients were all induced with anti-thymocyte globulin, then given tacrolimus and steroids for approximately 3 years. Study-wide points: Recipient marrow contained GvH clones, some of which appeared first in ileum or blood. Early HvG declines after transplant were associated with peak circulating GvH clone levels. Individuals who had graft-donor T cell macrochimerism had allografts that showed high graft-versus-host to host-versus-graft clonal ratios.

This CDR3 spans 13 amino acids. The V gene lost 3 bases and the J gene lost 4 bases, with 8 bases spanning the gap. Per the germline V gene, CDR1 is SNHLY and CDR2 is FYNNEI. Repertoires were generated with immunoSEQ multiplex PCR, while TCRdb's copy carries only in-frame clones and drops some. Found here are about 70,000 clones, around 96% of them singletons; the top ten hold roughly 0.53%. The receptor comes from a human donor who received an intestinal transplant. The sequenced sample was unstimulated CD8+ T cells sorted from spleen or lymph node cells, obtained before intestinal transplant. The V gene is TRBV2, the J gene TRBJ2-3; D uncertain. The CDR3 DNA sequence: TGTGCCAGCAGTGATAACCTTTCAGATACGCAGTATTTT. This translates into CASSDNLSDTQYF.